This TCR beta chain appears in the sequencing data of a study of T cell clones after liver transplantation. Study-level information: TCRbeta sequencing after a pre-transplant mixed lymphocyte reaction identified graft-donor-reactive clones, later tracked in post-transplant blood.

Deletions cut 2 bases from V and 6 bases from J, with 16 bases between. This CDR3 region has 15 residues. In germline, CDR1 is SGHVS, CDR2 FQNEAQ. Only in-frame clones appear in the TCRdb table, and some are missing; sequencing was by immunoSEQ multiplex PCR. This table holds 55,000 to 75,000 clones, 70% to 80% found once. This sample comprised CD4+ T cells from blood, obtained at the roughly 15-month timepoint. The chain employs TRBV7-8 and TRBJ1-1; D is perhaps TRBD1 (5 bases). This receptor was taken from a human patient who received a liver transplant. A subset of T cells may come from the graft donor. CDR3: CASSLQGGYRPEAFF. CDR3 nucleotides: TGTGCCAGCAGCTTACAGGGTGGGTATAGGCCTGAAGCTTTCTTT. The whole variable domain, filled in from reference TRBV7-8 and TRBJ1-1, reads GAGVSQSPRYKVAKRGQDVALRCDPISGHVSLFWYQQALGQGPEFLTYFQNEAQLDKSGLPSDRFFAERPEGSVSTLKIQRTQQEDSAVYLCASSLQGGYRPEAFFGQGTRLTVV.